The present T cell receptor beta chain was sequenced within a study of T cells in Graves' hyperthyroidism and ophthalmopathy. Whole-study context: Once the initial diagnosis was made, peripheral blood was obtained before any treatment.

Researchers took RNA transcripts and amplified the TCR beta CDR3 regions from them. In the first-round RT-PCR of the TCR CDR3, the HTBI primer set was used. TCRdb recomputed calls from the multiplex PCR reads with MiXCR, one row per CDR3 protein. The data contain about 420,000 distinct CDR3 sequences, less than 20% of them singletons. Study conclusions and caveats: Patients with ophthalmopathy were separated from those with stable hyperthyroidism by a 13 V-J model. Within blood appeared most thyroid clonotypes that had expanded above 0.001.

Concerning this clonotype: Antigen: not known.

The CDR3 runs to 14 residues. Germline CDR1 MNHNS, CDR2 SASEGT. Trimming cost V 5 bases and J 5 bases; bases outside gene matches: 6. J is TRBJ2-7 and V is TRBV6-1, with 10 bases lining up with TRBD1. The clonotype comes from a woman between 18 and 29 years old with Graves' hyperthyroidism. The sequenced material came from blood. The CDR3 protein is CASSSGTGDHEQYF. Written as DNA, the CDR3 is TGTGCCAGCAGTTCCGGGACAGGGGACCACGAGCAGTACTTC.